The 30 T cell receptor beta chains in this list originate from one sample, sequenced in a study of identical twins. TCRdb re-called the 5' RACE reads through MiXCR, storing one row per CDR3 protein. Among fewer than 250,000 distinct CDR3 sequences listed, about 7.5% were seen once. This same sample was also taken into another study, of yellow fever vaccine responses in identical twins.

Sequenced material: memory (CD45RO+) T cells sorted from blood. All receptors derive from a woman between 18 and 29 years old in good health.

This clonotype came up many times. This chain links TRBV10-3 with TRBJ2-5, with D maybe TRBD1 (6 bases). This CDR3 is built from 13 residues. Germline V gene sequence: CDR1 ENHRY, CDR2 SYGVKD. V was cut by 10 bases and J by 1 base, with 13 bases left in between. CDR3 in amino acids: CATRRGIQETQYF. Written as DNA, the CDR3 is TGTGCCACTAGAAGGGGGATCCAAGAGACCCAGTACTTC.

The chain couples TRBV5-5 to TRBJ1-1, with TRBD1 matching over 8 bases. Trimming cost V 5 bases and J 3 bases; bases outside gene matches: 6. Germline CDR1 SGHKS, CDR2 YYEKEE (reference sequence). The CDR3 covers 14 residues. CDR3 nucleotides: TGTGCCAGCAGTCTCAGGGGGCTGGACACTGAAGCTTTCTTT. Its translation: CASSLRGLDTEAFF. Variable domain in full (rest from reference TRBV5-5 and TRBJ1-1): DAGVTQSPTHLIKTRGQQVTLRCSPISGHKSVSWYQQVLGQGPQFIFQYYEKEERGRGNFPDRFSARQFPNYSSELNVNALLLGDSALYLCASSLRGLDTEAFFGQGTRLTVV.

This clonotype was observed at least ten times. The chain combines TRBV11-2 with TRBJ2-2; TRBD1 matches 11 bases. In germline, CDR1 is SGHAT, CDR2 FQNNGV. The V and J ends lost 5 bases and 0 bases, in that order; junction bases with no gene match: 11. CDR3 length equals 19 residues. In DNA, the CDR3 is TGTGCCAGCAGCCTCAGGGGACAGGGGGAGTCAACGAACACCGGGGAGCTGTTTTTT. This translates into CASSLRGQGESTNTGELFF.

In this sample, this clonotype turned up many times. The J gene is TRBJ2-5, the V gene TRBV5-1, with D perhaps TRBD2 (6 bases). The germline V gene encodes CDR1 SGHRS and CDR2 YFSETQ. Between the trimmed V and J ends, which lost 2 bases and 5 bases, there was a span of 10 bases. CDR3 length equals 13 residues. The CDR3 bases are TGCGCCAGCAGCTTACCGGAGGGGGAGACCCAGTACTTC. Translated: CASSLPEGETQYF.

This clonotype was seen at least ten times. V usage is TRBV3-1 and J usage is TRBJ1-6; 10 nucleotides line up with TRBD1. The germline CDR1 and CDR2 sequences are LGHDT and YNNKEL (reference sequence). The CDR3 extends over 14 amino acids. The ends lost 3 bases at V and 7 bases at J; junction bases unmatched: 0. The CDR3 nucleotides read TGTGCCAGCAGCCAGACAGGGGGCAATTCACCCCTCCACTTT. This codes for CASSQTGGNSPLHF.

This clonotype was picked up a small number of times. The chain joins TRBV3-1 to TRBJ2-1; 10 bases map to TRBD2. The CDR3 sequence is 16 residues long. V gave up 1 base and J gave up 6 bases; unmatched junction bases: 6. The germline CDR1 and CDR2 sequences are LGHDT and YNNKEL (reference sequence). CDR3 protein: CASSQGTSGGGNEQFF. For the CDR3, the DNA is TGTGCCAGCAGCCAAGGGACTAGCGGAGGGGGCAATGAGCAGTTCTTC.

The chain couples TRBV7-2 to TRBJ2-5; 7 positions agree with TRBD2. This CDR3 spans 13 amino acids. The germline CDR1 and CDR2 sequences are SGHTA and FQGNSA. V dropped 11 bases and J dropped 4; count of bases not matched to a gene: 10. CDR3 bases: TGTGCCCCCGGGCGGGAGTTCATAGAGACCCAGTACTTC. As protein: CAPGREFIETQYF.

In its sample, this clonotype was seen many times. V and J are TRBV7-9 and TRBJ2-7; 7 nucleotides match TRBD2. The CDR3 consists of 13 residues. CDR1 is SEHNR, CDR2 FQNEAQ, per germline (reference sequence). V dropped 5 bases and J dropped 4; count of bases not matched to a gene: 5. CDR3 coding DNA: TGTGCCAGCAGCGGGAGGGCCTTATACGAGCAGTACTTC. Its protein is CASSGRALYEQYF.

About this clonotype itself: This may stem from a read error, because a much larger clone lies one nucleotide away. The V and J genes are TRBV7-2 and TRBJ2-5, with 10 positions matching TRBD2. Germline V gives CDR1 SGHTA, CDR2 FQGNSA. This CDR3 region has 16 residues. The CDR3 region has the DNA TGTGCCTGCAGCTTAGCGGGACTAGCGCACCAAGAGACCCAGTACTTC. Translated: CACSLAGLAHQETQYF.

There are many counts of this clonotype. The V call is TRBV12-3 or TRBV12-4, the J call TRBJ2-1, with 10 bases fitting TRBD2. There are 16 residues in the CDR3. V shed 3 bases and J 0 bases; nucleotides not matched to a gene: 2. The DNA of the CDR3 is TGTGCCAGCAGTTTTAGCGGGGGGAGCTCCTACAATGAGCAGTTCTTC. This encodes CASSFSGGSSYNEQFF.

The V gene is TRBV27, the J gene TRBJ2-7; TRBD2 matches at 15 bases. CDR1 is MNHEY and CDR2 is SMNVEV in the germline V gene (reference sequence). J lost 7 bases, V lost 7 bases, and 5 bases had no gene match. The CDR3 is 14 amino acids. CDR3 protein: CASNPGLAGGEQYF. The CDR3 nucleotides read TGTGCCAGCAACCCCGGACTAGCGGGGGGGGAGCAGTACTTC.

This chain connects TRBV20-1 to TRBJ2-3; 9 positions agree with TRBD2. The CDR3 consists of 14 residues. The germline V gene encodes CDR1 DFQATT and CDR2 SNEGSKA (reference sequence). The ends lost 6 bases at V and 4 bases at J; junction bases unmatched: 8. CDR3 sequence (DNA): TGCAGTGCCACCGCGGGGGGGCGCGCAGATACGCAGTATTTT. Protein sequence: CSATAGGRADTQYF.

The chain uses TRBV20-1 and TRBJ2-7; D is undetermined. The V end was cut by 1 base, the J end by 3 bases, with 13 bases between. The CDR3 runs to 14 residues. Germline lookup yields CDR1 DFQATT and CDR2 SNEGSKA (reference sequence). The CDR3 DNA sequence: TGCAGTGCTAGAGGATCCCAAGCTCTCTACGAGCAGTACTTC. It encodes CSARGSQALYEQYF.

This clonotype was recorded many times. The V call is TRBV29-1, the J call TRBJ1-5; TRBD1 is a possible D gene (5 bases). Germline V gene data show CDR1 as SQVTM and CDR2 as ANQGSEA. The V and J ends lost 4 bases and 7 bases respectively, with 11 bases between them. The CDR3 covers 12 residues. In DNA form, the CDR3 reads TGCAGCGTTGGGGAGGGGAAACAGCCCCAGCATTTT. Protein: CSVGEGKQPQHF.

The chain is built from TRBV7-2 and TRBJ2-5; D gene ambiguous. Germline V gives CDR1 SGHTA, CDR2 FQGNSA. CDR3 length: 12 amino acids. Between the trimmed V and J ends, which lost 4 bases and 0 bases, there was a span of 3 bases. The CDR3 region has the DNA TGTGCCAGCAGCTATCACCAAGAGACCCAGTACTTC. Its translation is CASSYHQETQYF.

The sample holds many counts of this clonotype. This chain joins TRBV3-1 and TRBJ2-4; 7 nucleotides match TRBD2. The germline V gene has CDR1 LGHDT and CDR2 YNNKEL (reference sequence). V lost 4 bases and J lost 8; bases outside the gene matches: 8. This CDR3 is 14 amino acids long. In DNA form, the CDR3 reads TGTGCCAGCAGCCCCTATACCGCGGGAGACATTCAGTACTTC. Translating gives CASSPYTAGDIQYF.

The sample holds many counts of this clonotype. The rearrangement links TRBV12-3 or TRBV12-4 to TRBJ2-6; tentatively, D is TRBD1 or TRBD2 (6 bases each). The CDR3 consists of 16 residues. Trimming pared 3 bases from V and 4 bases from J, leaving 13 bases between. CDR3 sequence reads: CASSFWGAGGANVLTF. Here the CDR3 DNA reads TGTGCCAGCAGTTTCTGGGGGGCTGGGGGGGCCAACGTCCTGACTTTC.

This clonotype was seen only a few times. The V gene is TRBV28, the J gene TRBJ2-2, with TRBD1 matching over 8 bases. J was trimmed by 5 bases and V by 6 bases; bases with no gene match: 5. The germline gives CDR1 MDHEN, CDR2 SYDVKM. This CDR3 has 14 amino acids. The chain's CDR3 is CASSLDRDTGELFF. CDR3 sequence (DNA): TGTGCCAGCAGCTTGGACAGGGATACCGGGGAGCTGTTTTTT.

This clonotype was seen many times. The V call is TRBV7-8, the J call TRBJ2-3, with D possibly matching TRBD1 (6 bases). Germline values: CDR1 SGHVS, CDR2 FQNEAQ. The CDR3 consists of 17 residues. With 2 bases removed from V and 0 bases from J, the gap between germline ends came to 15 bases. CDR3 sequence reads: CASSLRSAGVSTDTQYF. For the CDR3, the DNA is TGTGCCAGCAGCTTAAGGTCCGCAGGGGTTAGCACAGATACGCAGTATTTT.

The J gene is TRBJ2-5, the V gene TRBV27; 7 positions agree with TRBD2. Germline CDR1 reads MNHEY; CDR2 reads SMNVEV (reference sequence). The CDR3 consists of 14 residues. Trimming cost V 5 bases and J 3 bases; bases outside gene matches: 6. The CDR3 region is CASSDLAVKETQYF. DNA for the CDR3: TGTGCCAGCAGTGACCTAGCGGTTAAAGAGACCCAGTACTTC.

This clonotype came up many times. The V gene is TRBV10-3, the J gene TRBJ2-7, with 7 bases that match TRBD1. CDR1 is ENHRY, CDR2 SYGVKD, per germline. CDR3 length equals 15 residues. The V and J ends lost 2 bases and 5 bases, in that order; junction bases with no gene match: 9. CDR3 sequence: CAISETRQGRDEQYF. The CDR3 nucleotides are TGTGCCATCAGTGAGACCAGACAGGGCCGGGACGAGCAGTACTTC.

This chain connects TRBV11-2 to TRBJ2-5; D gene ambiguous. The germline V and J ends were trimmed by 1 base and 4 bases, with 7 bases remaining between them. Germline V gene data show CDR1 as SGHAT and CDR2 as FQNNGV. The CDR3 loop spans 13 amino acids. DNA for the CDR3: TGTGCCAGCAGCTTAGTTGACCGAGAGACCCAGTACTTC. The encoded protein is CASSLVDRETQYF. Drawing the rest from reference TRBV11-2 and TRBJ2-5, the complete variable domain is EAGVAQSPRYKIIEKRQSVAFWCNPISGHATLYWYQQILGQGPKLLIQFQNNGVVDDSQLPKDRFSAERLKGVDSTLKIQPAKLEDSAVYLCASSLVDRETQYFGPGTRLLVL.

This clonotype has ten or more counts. The chain joins TRBV15 to TRBJ2-1, with 10 bases fitting TRBD2. The length of the CDR3 is 16 residues. Germline V gene sequence: CDR1 LNHNV, CDR2 YYDKDF (reference sequence). The J segment lost 0 bases and the V segment lost 6 bases, leaving 5 bases of the junction unmatched. The CDR3 DNA follows: TGTGCCACCAGAAGGACTAGCGGTAACTCCTACAATGAGCAGTTCTTC. Translation gives CATRRTSGNSYNEQFF.

This clonotype appeared many times. The chain is built from TRBV20-1 and TRBJ2-1, with TRBD2 as a possible D gene (5 bases). Trimming removed 1 base from V and 9 bases from J, with 16 bases in between. Germline V lookup: CDR1 DFQATT, CDR2 SNEGSKA (reference sequence). The CDR3 is 14 residues long. The CDR3 protein is CSARAGGPGTEQFF. CDR3 nucleotide sequence: TGCAGTGCTAGAGCAGGAGGCCCGGGTACTGAGCAGTTCTTC.

There are many counts of this clonotype. The chain combines TRBV15 with TRBJ1-1; a weak D match, TRBD1 (5 bases). The CDR3 is 15 residues long. Trimming shortened V by 1 base and J by 7 bases, and 16 bases separated the two germline ends. Looked up from germline, CDR1 is LNHNV and CDR2 is YYDKDF (reference sequence). For the CDR3, the DNA is TGTGCCACCAGCAGAGCCGGGACTGCGTATTTTGAAGCTTTCTTT. Protein product: CATSRAGTAYFEAFF.

This clonotype was seen many times. The genes are TRBV5-5 and TRBJ2-3; tentatively, D is TRBD2 (7 bases). Germline V gene data show CDR1 as SGHKS and CDR2 as YYEKEE (reference sequence). This CDR3 has 16 residues. Trimming removed 0 bases from V and 3 bases from J, with 14 bases in between. The CDR3 nucleotides read TGTGCCAGCAGCTTGGTACCGGGGGGCGGTACAGATACGCAGTATTTT. Its protein is CASSLVPGGGTDTQYF.

The V gene is TRBV20-1, the J gene TRBJ2-5; D remains unclear. Trimming cost V 1 base and J 3 bases, with 9 bases left between them. Germline CDR1 and CDR2: DFQATT and SNEGSKA (reference sequence). This CDR3 is 13 amino acids long. The CDR3 DNA sequence: TGCAGTGCTAGAGCTACAAGCAAAGAGACCCAGTACTTC. Protein sequence: CSARATSKETQYF.

This clonotype was observed a handful of times. The CDR3 DNA is TGTGCCAGCAGCTCACCTAACAGGGCGGAGCAGTTCTTC. This codes for CASSSPNRAEQFF. The chain couples TRBV7-2 to TRBJ2-1, with a possible D match to TRBD1 (6 bases). Trimming removed 4 bases at V and 10 bases at J, with 14 bases between. CDR1 is SGHTA, CDR2 FQGNSA, per germline. The CDR3 is 13 amino acids.

This clonotype has a count of ten or more. This sequence joins TRBV5-1 and TRBJ1-6; no firm D call. This CDR3 comprises 13 residues. Looked up from germline, CDR1 is SGHRS and CDR2 is YFSETQ. The V end was cut by 5 bases, the J end by 5 bases, with 8 bases between. CDR3 in amino acids: CASRTGDNSPLHF. For the CDR3, the DNA is TGCGCCAGCAGGACCGGGGATAATTCACCCCTCCACTTT.

This clonotype was observed a handful of times. This chain links TRBV25-1 with TRBJ2-7; either TRBD1 or TRBD2 may fit D (5 bases each). The germline V gene has CDR1 MGHDK and CDR2 SYGVNS. Trimming left V 4 bases short and J 7 bases short, with 11 bases between. This CDR3 is built from 12 residues. The CDR3 DNA is TGTGCCAGCAGTGGAGGGGTTGGGGAGCAGTACTTC. Its translation: CASSGGVGEQYF.